This T cell receptor beta chain was recorded in a study of shared clonotypes between healthy human individuals (TCRdb year 2020). Notes on the research overall: A couple of women and three men aged 18 to 49 years were included in the cohort. The study deeply sequenced blood TCR repertoires of five healthy adults to estimate repertoire size and the extent of clonotype sharing between individuals. Different laboratories and diverse techniques were used to prepare libraries and sequence TCR repertoires, to increase sequencing depth and limit assay-specific biases. Between about 0.9 and 8.9 billion PBMCs per donor were obtained by leukapheresis. On the study overall, not on this receptor specifically: Sampling was limited to blood, and TCR repertoires in tissue likely differ from TCR repertoires in blood. Pairwise subsampling indicated that sequencing depth was expected to affect the degree of clonotype sharing among donors. The small number of donors limited the genetic and exposure-history diversity represented.

This clone has only a few counts. Its target antigen remains unknown. No per-base quality is available; no much larger clone lies one base away. The same CDR3 is also encoded by other DNA sequences in this sample. Donors were healthy HIV-negative adults with no recently reported acute infections or vaccinations. Only Caucasian adults living in Nashville, Tennessee, USA were represented among the donors. For unsorted samples, approximately 84 million PBMCs were counted, and genomic DNA was extracted using the QIAamp DNA Blood Mini kit. After blood collection by leukapheresis, PBMCs were isolated using Ficoll-Histopaque density gradient centrifugation and then cryopreserved in the vapor phase of liquid nitrogen. TCR CDR3 regions were amplified from genomic DNA by multiplex PCR using the deep immunoSEQ assay. Extracted genomic DNA from each cell subset was distributed evenly across all wells of several immunoSEQ 96-well plates, and each plate was treated as a replicate. Each replicate PCR for unsorted PBMC received approximately 300 ng genomic DNA, equal to approximately 29,000 T cell genomes. Genomic DNA from unsorted PBMC was sequenced over ten immunoSEQ deep assay plates. Purified libraries were measured with a Qubit 3.0 fluorometer, size-checked on a Bioanalyzer 2100, and measured again with the KAPA Library Quantification kit. Every immunoSEQ 96-well plate was sequenced on a dedicated single-read 150-cycle Illumina NextSeq 550 flow cell. Concerning the study's data processing: Because the immunoSEQ output included only junctional sequences and no quality scores, the filtering could not be the same as the filtering used for full-length reads. Sequences were annotated with PyIR, a Python wrapper for IgBLAST v1.9, and V/J genes and CDR3 were assigned using IMGT germline references. Reads with weak V/J assignments (E-value above 1e-6), missing CDR3, stop codons, out-of-frame junctions, or ambiguous translated residues were removed. V3J clonotypes were defined by identical inferred V gene, J gene, and CDR3 amino acid sequence. Percentage overlap between repertoires was computed as shared unique clonotypes divided by the size of the smaller repertoire. Three approaches were used to assess repertoire richness: RTK rarefaction, the Chao1 estimator, and Recon v2.1 estimates of unobserved clonotypes. TCRdb re-hosts the immuneACCESS table, in-frame sequences only. Its copies lack some clones; in the studies checked, an unresolved V gene accounts for under half of them, and the cause for the rest is not known. V and J calls and clone size are as listed in that table; D and trimming were resolved from the DNA. Counted in this sample were hundreds of thousands of clones; roughly 79% of them appeared once. Of the sample, around 12% falls within the top ten clones.

There are 14 amino acids in the CDR3, from cysteine to phenylalanine inclusive. The sequence is cut down to CDR3 DNA, 42 bases in frame from base 1. Trimming accounts for 0 bases at V and 4 bases at J, while the number of junction bases matched to no gene is 4. From the germline V gene, CDR1 is SGHRS and CDR2 is YFSETQ. The chain uses TRBV5-1 and TRBJ2-7, with 7 central nucleotides matching TRBD1. The receptor comes from a woman aged 40 to 50 in good health. Some clones in this sample may be carry-over from other donors' samples. The source material was PBMCs. The CDR3 amino acid sequence is: CASSLAGRGYEQYF. The nucleotide sequence is TGCGCCAGCAGCTTGGCAGGCAGGGGGTACGAGCAGTACTTC.